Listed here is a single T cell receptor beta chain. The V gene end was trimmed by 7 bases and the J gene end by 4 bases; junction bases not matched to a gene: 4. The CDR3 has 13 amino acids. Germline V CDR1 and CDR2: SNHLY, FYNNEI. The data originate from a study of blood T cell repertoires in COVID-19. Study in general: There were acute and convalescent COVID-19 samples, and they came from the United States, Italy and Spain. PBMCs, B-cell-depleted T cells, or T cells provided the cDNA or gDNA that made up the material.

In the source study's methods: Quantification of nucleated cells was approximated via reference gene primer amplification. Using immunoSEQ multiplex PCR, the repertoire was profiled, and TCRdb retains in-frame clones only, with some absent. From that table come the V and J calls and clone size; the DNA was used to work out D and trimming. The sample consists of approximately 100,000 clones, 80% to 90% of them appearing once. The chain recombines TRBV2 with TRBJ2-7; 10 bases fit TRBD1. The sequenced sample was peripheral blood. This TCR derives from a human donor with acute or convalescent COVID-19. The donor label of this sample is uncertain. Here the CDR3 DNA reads TGTGCCAGCACAAGGGGACAGGGGTACGAGCAGTACTTC. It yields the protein CASTRGQGYEQYF. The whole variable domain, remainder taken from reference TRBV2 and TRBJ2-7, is EPEVTQTPSHQVTQMGQEVILRCVPISNHLYFYWYRQILGQKVEFLVSFYNNEISEKSEIFDDQFSVERPDGSNFTLKIRSTKLEDSAMYFCASTRGQGYEQYFGPGTRLTVT.